This entry lists 21 T cell receptor beta chains sequenced from one sample in a study of blood T cell repertoires in COVID-19. The table came from immunoSEQ multiplex PCR; TCRdb's copy has only in-frame clones and leaves some out. Of some 270,000 clones listed, approximately 90% are singletons. Sequencing was carried out using PBMCs or T cells enriched from blood (not recorded which). The receptor source for this set is a man aged 35 to 55 who had been exposed to COVID-19.

This chain connects TRBV7-9 to TRBJ2-2; 10 positions agree with TRBD2. The CDR3 loop spans 15 amino acids. CDR1 is SEHNR, CDR2 FQNEAQ, per germline (reference sequence). V shed 6 bases and J 5 bases; nucleotides not matched to a gene: 6. The CDR3 reads CASRLSGRETGELFF. The CDR3 coding sequence is TGTGCCAGCAGACTCAGCGGGAGGGAAACCGGGGAGCTGTTTTTT. Full variable domain (outside the CDR3, taken from reference TRBV7-9 and TRBJ2-2): DTGVSQNPRHKITKRGQNVTFRCDPISEHNRLYWYRQTLGQGPEFLTYFQNEAQLEKSRLLSDRFSAERPKGSFSTLEIQRTEQGDSAMYLCASRLSGRETGELFFGEGSRLTVL.

CDR3 amino acids: CASTSIAGGPGEQYF. CDR3 sequence (DNA): TGTGCCAGCACTTCAATAGCGGGAGGGCCTGGCGAGCAGTACTTC. V is TRBV27 and J is TRBJ2-7, with 11 bases aligning to TRBD2. The CDR3 has 15 residues. Germline V gives CDR1 MNHEY, CDR2 SMNVEV (reference sequence). V dropped 7 bases and J dropped 6; count of bases not matched to a gene: 11.

This sequence joins TRBV28 and TRBJ1-5; no firm D call. This CDR3 has 17 residues. Germline V lookup: CDR1 MDHEN, CDR2 SYDVKM. The V end was cut by 5 bases, the J end by 5 bases, with 22 bases between. The CDR3 spells CASSKSGLGFVHQPQHF. CDR3 nucleotide sequence: TGTGCCAGCAGTAAAAGCGGGCTGGGGTTTGTCCATCAGCCCCAGCATTTT. Variable domain in full (rest from reference TRBV28 and TRBJ1-5): DVKVTQSSRYLVKRTGEKVFLECVQDMDHENMFWYRQDPGLGLRLIYFSYDVKMKEKGDIPEGYSVSREKKERFSLILESASTNQTSMYLCASSKSGLGFVHQPQHFGDGTRLSIL.

The rearrangement uses TRBV7-6 and TRBJ1-1; D is undetermined. The CDR3 covers 13 residues. The V gene's germline CDR1 is SGHVS and CDR2 FNYEAQ. V lost 4 bases and J 7 bases, leaving 13 bases between the germline ends. The CDR3 spells CASSSREISEAFF. The CDR3, as DNA: TGTGCCAGCAGCTCGAGGGAAATCAGTGAAGCTTTCTTT.

The chain couples TRBV5-1 to TRBJ1-1; D possibly corresponds to TRBD1 (6 bases). V gave up 5 bases and J gave up 4 bases, with 15 bases separating them. The CDR3 contains 14 residues. The V gene's germline CDR1 is SGHRS and CDR2 YFSETQ. CDR3 DNA sequence: TGCGCCAGCAGTTACCCAGGGGTGGGCACTGAAGCTTTCTTT. Protein sequence: CASSYPGVGTEAFF.

This clone was seen only once. V usage is TRBV27 and J usage is TRBJ2-3; D might be TRBD2 (5 bases). Germline V lookup: CDR1 MNHEY, CDR2 SMNVEV (reference sequence). V was shortened by 4 bases and J by 4 bases, with 21 bases between the two germline ends. The CDR3 covers 17 residues. This chain's CDR3 is CASSSMDSHQRADTQYF. As DNA, the CDR3 is TGTGCCAGCAGTTCTATGGACTCCCATCAGAGGGCAGATACGCAGTATTTT.

The V call is TRBV7-9, the J call TRBJ1-4; no clear D. The CDR3 is 13 residues long. Per germline, CDR1 SEHNR and CDR2 FQNEAQ (reference sequence). V gave up 11 bases and J gave up 4 bases, with 14 bases separating them. The CDR3 is CASSEEVNEKLFF. As DNA, the CDR3 is TGTGCCTCGTCAGAAGAGGTTAATGAAAAACTGTTTTTT.

The rearrangement joins TRBV5-6 to TRBJ2-5; unclear D gene. Germline V gives CDR1 SGHDT, CDR2 YYEEEE. There are 13 residues in the CDR3. Trimming took off 5 bases at V and 1 base at J, with 9 bases between the two ends. CDR3 loop: CASRYGSQETQYF. In DNA form, the CDR3 reads TGTGCCAGCAGATACGGGTCCCAAGAGACCCAGTACTTC.

The V and J genes are TRBV14 and TRBJ1-3; D is uncertain. CDR3 length: 12 residues. Germline assignment: CDR1 SGHDN and CDR2 FVKESK. The V gene lost 3 bases and the J gene lost 5 bases, with 5 bases spanning the gap. CDR3 nucleotides: TGTGCCAGCAGCCAGAGCAGAAACACCATATATTTT. It specifies CASSQSRNTIYF.

The J gene is TRBJ2-7, the V gene TRBV28; possibly TRBD2 for D (6 bases). The ends were cut back, 2 bases at V and 7 bases at J, with 9 bases in the middle. The length of the CDR3 is 12 residues. Looked up from germline, CDR1 is MDHEN and CDR2 is SYDVKM. The DNA of the CDR3 is TGTGCCAGCAGTTTAATACGGGGGGAGCAGTACTTC. Its protein is CASSLIRGEQYF.

The V gene is TRBV9, the J gene TRBJ1-6; D is undetermined. The V end was cut by 3 bases, the J end by 6 bases, with 4 bases between. The CDR3 covers 12 residues. CDR1 and CDR2 from the germline V gene are SGDLS and YYNGEE. Here the CDR3 DNA reads TGTGCCAGCAGCGCCCTTAATTCACCCCTCCACTTT. Its protein product is CASSALNSPLHF.

The rearrangement links TRBV24-1 to TRBJ2-1, with 7 bases that match TRBD1. The CDR3 extends over 15 amino acids. The germline CDR1 and CDR2 sequences are KGHDR and SFDVKD. V lost 3 bases and J lost 2; bases outside the gene matches: 3. The CDR3 DNA reads TGTGCCACCAGTGATCGACAGGGCGCCTACAATGAGCAGTTCTTC. It yields the protein CATSDRQGAYNEQFF.

This clone has only one observation. This chain links TRBV5-6 with TRBJ2-3; TRBD2 aligns across 10 bases. The CDR3 extends over 19 amino acids. J gave up 0 bases and V 3 bases, and 13 bases lay outside the gene matches. CDR1 and CDR2 from the germline V gene are SGHDT and YYEEEE. The CDR3 nucleotides are TGTGCCAGCAGCTACTGGACTAGCGGATACGATGGTAGCACAGATACGCAGTATTTT. This sequence encodes CASSYWTSGYDGSTDTQYF.

This clone appeared once. The V and J genes are TRBV30 and TRBJ1-5, with D perhaps TRBD1 (5 bases). Germline V gene data show CDR1 as GTSNPN and CDR2 as SVGIG (reference sequence). Trimming removed 0 bases from V and 5 bases from J, with 8 bases in between. This CDR3 is built from 13 residues. The CDR3 DNA sequence: TGTGCCTGGAGTGTAAGGGGTGATCAGCCCCAGCATTTT. Its translation: CAWSVRGDQPQHF.

This chain joins TRBV3-1 (or the pseudogene TRBV3-2) and TRBJ2-7, with 8 bases identical to TRBD2. CDR1 and CDR2 (germline): LGHDT, YNNKEL (reference sequence). The CDR3 length is 14 residues. V shed 4 bases and J 5 bases; nucleotides not matched to a gene: 7. The DNA of the CDR3 is TGTGCCAGCAGCCTCGTAGCGGGAAGAGACGAGCAGTACTTC. Protein sequence: CASSLVAGRDEQYF.

This chain uses TRBV29-1 with TRBJ1-1; D is uncertain. The germline V and J ends were trimmed by 5 bases and 2 bases, with 12 bases remaining between them. From germline, CDR1 is SQVTM and CDR2 ANQGSEA. The CDR3 is made up of 13 amino acids. CDR3 sequence (DNA): TGCAGCGTTAATGTGGCACCAAACACTGAAGCTTTCTTT. As protein: CSVNVAPNTEAFF. Looking up the rest from reference TRBV29-1 and TRBJ1-1 gives the full variable domain: SAVISQKPSRDICQRGTSLTIQCQVDSQVTMMFWYRQQPGQSLTLIATANQGSEATYESGFVIDKFPISRPNLTFSTLTVSNMSPEDSSIYLCSVNVAPNTEAFFGQGTRLTVV.

This sequence joins TRBV5-6 and TRBJ2-3; D remains unclear. Germline-derived CDR1 and CDR2 are SGHDT and YYEEEE. The CDR3 covers 12 residues. Trimming took off 2 bases at V and 1 base at J, with 2 bases between the two ends. In nucleotides, the CDR3 is TGTGCCAGCAGCTTCGGCACAGATACGCAGTATTTT. Residues: CASSFGTDTQYF.

The chain is built from TRBV10-3 and TRBJ2-3; 10 bases align to TRBD2. This CDR3 is built from 19 residues. CDR1 is ENHRY, CDR2 SYGVKD, per germline. V gave up 0 bases and J gave up 0 bases; unmatched junction bases: 9. The CDR3 DNA reads TGTGCCATCAGTGAGTCGCGACTAGCGGGTCTTTCTAGCACAGATACGCAGTATTTT. Amino acids: CAISESRLAGLSSTDTQYF.

The chain joins TRBV28 to TRBJ1-4; TRBD1 agrees at 10 bases. With 8 bases clipped from V and 7 bases from J, the junction kept 7 bases outside the gene matches. Germline CDR1 MDHEN, CDR2 SYDVKM. The CDR3 contains 14 residues. The CDR3 loop is CASRRTGGGEKLFF. CDR3 DNA: TGTGCCAGCCGAAGGACAGGGGGTGGTGAAAAACTGTTTTTT.

In DNA form, the CDR3 reads TGCGCCAGCAGCCCGGACAGGGCCCAATTTAACTATGGCTACACCTTC. Amino acid sequence: CASSPDRAQFNYGYTF. This chain connects TRBV4-1 to TRBJ1-2; 8 positions match TRBD1. Germline CDR1 and CDR2: MGHRA and YSYEKL. This CDR3 comprises 16 residues. V lost 4 bases and J lost 1; bases outside the gene matches: 8.

This CDR3 is CASSWDSAYEQYF. The DNA of the CDR3 is TGTGCCAGCAGCTGGGACAGCGCCTACGAGCAGTACTTC. The V gene is TRBV11-1, the J gene TRBJ2-7, with TRBD1 matching 7 bases. With V trimmed by 4 bases and J by 2 bases, 2 bases remained unmatched. The germline gives CDR1 SGHAT, CDR2 FQDESV (reference sequence). The CDR3 contains 13 residues.